This T cell receptor beta chain was documented in a study of cytomegalovirus exposure and HLA in healthy donors. Findings of the study overall: A subsequent analysis found that TCR clusters from the first cohort also tended to co-occur in the approximately 130 validation repertoires, with roughly 95% of cluster scores above 0. 150 to 200 TCR beta chains were listed as cytomegalovirus-associated. Testing in vitro showed a few CMV-associated chains specific for CMV antigens.

Comments on this clone: Its antigen is as yet unknown.

Clones were read by immunoSEQ multiplex PCR, and TCRdb kept only the in-frame ones, dropping some. The profile shows 150,000 to 200,000 clones, roughly nine tenths of them singletons. Germline V gives CDR1 GTSNPN, CDR2 SVGIG (reference sequence). The CDR3 sequence is 16 residues long. The junction had 12 bases not matched to a gene; V was cut back by 3 bases and J by 8 bases. The clonotype originates from a woman aged 30 to 39 in good health and CMV-seronegative. Material for sequencing was PBMCs. The V and J genes are TRBV30 and TRBJ2-1; 11 bases are shared with TRBD2. The chain's CDR3 is CAWRGSSGRARDEQFF. The CDR3 DNA follows: TGTGCCTGGAGGGGGAGTAGCGGGAGGGCCCGGGATGAGCAGTTCTTC.